The 8 T cell receptor beta chains reported below all come from one sample, sequenced in a study of shared clonotypes between healthy human individuals. Produced via immunoSEQ multiplex PCR; TCRdb's table is partial and in-frame only. This table holds over 850,000 clones, roughly 74% found once. The sequenced sample was memory CD4+ T cells from PBMCs. The sample's subset: CD45RA-negative fraction. The source of these receptors is a young man in good health. Some clones in this sample may be carry-over from other donors' samples.

This chain uses TRBV6-6 with TRBJ2-3, with unresolved D. V was cut by 6 bases and J by 4 bases, with 5 bases left in between. Looked up from germline, CDR1 is MNHNY and CDR2 is SVGAGI (reference sequence). The CDR3 has 11 amino acids. This chain's CDR3 is CASRVADTQYF. The CDR3 nucleotides read TGTGCCAGCAGAGTTGCAGATACGCAGTATTTT.

This clone occurred a few times. The chain joins TRBV11-2 to TRBJ1-4; D may be TRBD1 (5 bases). The V end lost 10 bases, the J end lost 6 bases, and 18 bases lay between the germline ends. This CDR3 has 14 amino acids. Looked up from germline, CDR1 is SGHAT and CDR2 is FQNNGV. The CDR3 region is CATRRGAGDEKLFF. The CDR3, as DNA: TGTGCCACCCGGAGAGGGGCTGGCGATGAAAAACTGTTTTTT.

V usage is TRBV12-5 and J usage is TRBJ2-2; D is undetermined. The V end was cut by 4 bases, the J end by 8 bases, with 8 bases between. This CDR3 comprises 12 residues. Germline assignment: CDR1 LGHNT and CDR2 FRNRAP. The CDR3 sequence is CASGSTSGELFF. The CDR3 DNA is TGTGCTAGTGGTTCGACCTCGGGGGAGCTGTTTTTT.

This clone has just a few counts. J is TRBJ2-2 and V is TRBV19; 10 nucleotides align to TRBD2. The CDR3 has 15 residues. Trimming took 10 bases from V and 7 from J; bases not matched to a gene: 12. The V gene's germline CDR1 is LNHDA and CDR2 SQIVND (reference sequence). DNA of the CDR3: TGTGCCACATCACCCGGGACTAGCGTCATCGGGGAGCTGTTTTTT. This sequence encodes CATSPGTSVIGELFF.

The rearrangement uses TRBV5-1 and TRBJ2-1; tentative D call: TRBD1 (5 bases). The CDR3 covers 14 residues. Germline CDR1 and CDR2: SGHRS and YFSETQ. V was shortened by 8 bases and J by 8 bases, with 20 bases between the two germline ends. The CDR3 is CASQRGAASDEQFF. The CDR3 bases are TGCGCCAGTCAGCGTGGGGCAGCCAGCGATGAGCAGTTCTTC.

The gene calls are TRBV5-4 and TRBJ1-1; D uncertain. The CDR3 has 14 residues. Germline assignment: CDR1 SGHNT and CDR2 YYREEE (reference sequence). The V gene lost 4 bases and the J gene lost 0 bases, with 10 bases spanning the gap. CDR3 sequence (DNA): TGTGCCAGCAGCCTGGACGACATGAACACTGAAGCTTTCTTT. Its protein is CASSLDDMNTEAFF.

The chain employs TRBV19 and TRBJ2-2, with 10 bases aligning to TRBD1. This CDR3 region has 16 residues. V lost 6 bases to trimming and J lost 5 bases; unmatched junction nucleotides: 9. CDR1 and CDR2 from the germline V gene are LNHDA and SQIVND (reference sequence). CDR3 in amino acids: CASSSRDRGLTGELFF. The CDR3 region has the DNA TGTGCCAGTAGCTCCCGGGACAGGGGATTAACCGGGGAGCTGTTTTTT.

The V and J genes are TRBV19 and TRBJ2-3; D is perhaps TRBD2 (5 bases). Looked up from germline, CDR1 is LNHDA and CDR2 is SQIVND (reference sequence). The V end lost 1 base, the J end lost 3 bases, and 20 bases lay between the germline ends. The CDR3 runs 18 residues. For the CDR3, the DNA is TGTGCCAGTAGTATAGTAAGGGCTAGCCGGAGCGTGACAGATACGCAGTATTTT. Protein product: CASSIVRASRSVTDTQYF.